The clone carrying this TCR beta chain has only a few counts. No antigen is known for it. The intended depth for sequencing was 1 in 200,000 to 1 in 1 million T cells. Sequencing was performed with immunoSEQ multiplex PCR; in TCRdb, only in-frame clones are kept and a portion is missing. The data contain 150,000 to 250,000 clones, 72% of them singletons. The source of the sample is a study of cytotoxic CD8 clonotypes in ibrutinib-treated CLL. On the study more broadly: Enrolment comprised roughly 11 relapsed/refractory and about 16 treatment-naive patients; 17 to 18 were IGHV unmutated.

Whole-study results and caveats: The study found clonality rose at ibrutinib response, then fell toward baseline at progression. Public clonotypes, found uncommonly, either contracted or stayed stable on treatment.

With V trimmed by 2 bases and J by 2 bases, 3 bases remained unmatched. This CDR3 has 14 residues. Germline CDR1 reads MNHEY; CDR2 reads SMNVEV (reference sequence). The sequence was collected from a human donor with chronic lymphocytic leukemia. The chain carries TRBV27 and TRBJ2-7; 7 positions agree with TRBD2. The sample consisted of PBMCs, taken after 24 months of ibrutinib treatment. CDR3 in DNA: TGTGCCAGCAGTTTAACGGGGGGAACCTACGAGCAGTACTTC. This encodes CASSLTGGTYEQYF.